This T cell receptor (beta chain) is from a study of blood T cell repertoires in COVID-19. The V gene end was trimmed by 8 bases and the J gene end by 0 bases; junction bases not matched to a gene: 1. This CDR3 contains 13 residues. Germline values: CDR1 ENHRY, CDR2 SYGVKD. Repertoires were generated with immunoSEQ multiplex PCR, while TCRdb's copy carries only in-frame clones and drops some. The sample carries some 400,000 clones, 85% to 90% recorded once. In terms of age and location, participants ranged from roughly 18 to 95 years and lived in about 25 US areas. Resolution of symptoms, clearance, or two negative PCRs was present in recovered Cohort 3 donors.

Source material: PBMCs or T cells enriched from blood (not recorded which). The chain joins TRBV10-3 to TRBJ1-1, with TRBD1 identical over 9 bases. The TCR was taken from a man aged 25-45 years who had recovered from COVID-19. CDR3 amino acids: CAIGQGMNTEAFF. As DNA, the CDR3 is TGTGCCATCGGACAGGGGATGAACACTGAAGCTTTCTTT.